This T cell receptor (beta chain) stems from a study of blood T cell repertoires in COVID-19. Study details: Acute and convalescent COVID-19 samples came from the United States, Italy and Spain.

V was shortened by 8 bases and J by 8 bases, with 10 bases between the two germline ends. Germline V gives CDR1 MNHEY, CDR2 SVGAGI. CDR3 size: 11 residues. Authors' analysis steps: Amplification of reference gene primers provided the estimated nucleated cell counts. Here immunoSEQ multiplex PCR was the method, and the copy in TCRdb shows in-frame clones only, minus some. D and trimming were read from the DNA, whereas the V and J calls and clone size are those reported in that table. The sample has 110,000 to 150,000 clones, 85% to 90% seen once; the top ten hold 2.5% to 3.5%. The J gene is TRBJ1-3, the V gene TRBV6-5; no firm D call. Source material: peripheral blood. The source is a man aged 60 to 69 with active or convalescent COVID-19. For the CDR3, the DNA is TGTGCCAGCTTACGAGGAGACACCATATATTTT. Translated, it gives CASLRGDTIYF.